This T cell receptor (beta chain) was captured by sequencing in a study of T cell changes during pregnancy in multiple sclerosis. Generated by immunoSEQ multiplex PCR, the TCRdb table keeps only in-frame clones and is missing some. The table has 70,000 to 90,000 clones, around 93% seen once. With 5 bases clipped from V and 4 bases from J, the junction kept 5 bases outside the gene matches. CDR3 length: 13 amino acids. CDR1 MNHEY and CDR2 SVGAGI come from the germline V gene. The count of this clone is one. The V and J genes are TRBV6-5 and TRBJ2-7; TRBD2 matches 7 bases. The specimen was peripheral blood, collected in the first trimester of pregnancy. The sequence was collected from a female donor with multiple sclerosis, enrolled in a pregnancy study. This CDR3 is CASSPGLGYEQYF. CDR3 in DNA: TGTGCCAGCAGTCCCGGACTAGGGTACGAGCAGTACTTC.